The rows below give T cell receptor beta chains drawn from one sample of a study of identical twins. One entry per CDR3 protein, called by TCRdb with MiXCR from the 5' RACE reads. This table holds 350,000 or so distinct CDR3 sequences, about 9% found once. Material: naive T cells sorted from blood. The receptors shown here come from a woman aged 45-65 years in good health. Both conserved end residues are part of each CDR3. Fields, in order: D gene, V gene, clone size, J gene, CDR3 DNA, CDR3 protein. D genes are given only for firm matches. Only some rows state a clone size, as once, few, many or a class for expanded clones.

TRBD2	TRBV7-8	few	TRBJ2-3	TGTGCCAGCAGCTTAGGGGCGGGAGGGACCACAGATACGCAGTATTTT	CASSLGAGGTTDTQYF
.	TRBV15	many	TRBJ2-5	TGTGCCACCAGCAGAGATTTTCCCCTTCAGGAGACCCAGTACTTC	CATSRDFPLQETQYF
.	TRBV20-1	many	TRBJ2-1	TGCAGTGCACGGAGGGGGGTTTATGAGCAGTTCTTC	CSARRGVYEQFF
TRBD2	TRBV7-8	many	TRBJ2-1	TGTGCCAGCAGCTTGACTAGCGGGAACAATGAGCAGTTCTTC	CASSLTSGNNEQFF
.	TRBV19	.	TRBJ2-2	TGTGCCAGTAGTCCTCTGACAAGGGGGAACACCGGGGAGCTGTTTTTT	CASSPLTRGNTGELFF
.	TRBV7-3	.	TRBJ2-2	TGTGCCAGCAGCTTATATCCCGGCGCCGGGGAGCTGTTTTTT	CASSLYPGAGELFF
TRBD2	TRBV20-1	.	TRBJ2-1	TGCAGTGCTAGACTACTAGCGGGAGGTGGGAATGAGCAGTTCTTC	CSARLLAGGGNEQFF
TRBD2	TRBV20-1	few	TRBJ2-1	TGCAGTGCTAGAGATTGGGCCACTAGCGGGAGCGGCAATGAGCAGTTCTTC	CSARDWATSGSGNEQFF
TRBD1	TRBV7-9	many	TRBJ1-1	TGTGCCAGCAGCTACGACAGGGCGAACACTGAAGCTTTCTTT	CASSYDRANTEAFF
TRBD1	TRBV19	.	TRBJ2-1	TGTGCCAGTAGTCTGGGACAGGCGTTCGATGAGCAGTTCTTC	CASSLGQAFDEQFF